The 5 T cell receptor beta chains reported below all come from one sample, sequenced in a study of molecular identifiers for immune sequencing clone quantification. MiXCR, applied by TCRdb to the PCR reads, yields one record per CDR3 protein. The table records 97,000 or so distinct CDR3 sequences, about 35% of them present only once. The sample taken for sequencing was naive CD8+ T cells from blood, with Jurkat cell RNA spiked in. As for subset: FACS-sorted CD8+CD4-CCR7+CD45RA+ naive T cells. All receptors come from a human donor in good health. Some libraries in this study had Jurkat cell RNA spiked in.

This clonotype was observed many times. DNA of the CDR3: TGTGCCAGCAGTACTTATGCGGGAGAGGACACCGGGGAGCTGTTTTTT. Translation: CASSTYAGEDTGELFF. J is TRBJ2-2 and V is TRBV6-5; 7 bases line up with TRBD2. The V gene's germline CDR1 is MNHEY and CDR2 SVGAGI. V dropped 5 bases and J dropped 3; count of bases not matched to a gene: 9. The CDR3 has 16 residues.

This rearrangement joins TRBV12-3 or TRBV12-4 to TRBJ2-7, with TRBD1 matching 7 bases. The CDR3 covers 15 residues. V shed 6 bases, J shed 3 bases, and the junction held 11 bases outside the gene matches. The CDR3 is CASSPTNRGDYEQYF. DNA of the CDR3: TGTGCCAGCAGCCCCACTAACAGGGGTGACTACGAGCAGTACTTC.

CDR3 residues: CASSQDEGTASGVKETQYF. The CDR3 DNA follows: TGTGCCAGCAGCCAAGATGAGGGGACAGCTTCGGGGGTGAAAGAGACCCAGTACTTC. The rearrangement links TRBV3-1 to TRBJ2-5; D might be TRBD1 (7 bases). This CDR3 spans 19 amino acids. Germline V gene sequence: CDR1 LGHDT, CDR2 YNNKEL (reference sequence). With 0 bases removed from V and 3 bases from J, the gap between germline ends came to 23 bases.

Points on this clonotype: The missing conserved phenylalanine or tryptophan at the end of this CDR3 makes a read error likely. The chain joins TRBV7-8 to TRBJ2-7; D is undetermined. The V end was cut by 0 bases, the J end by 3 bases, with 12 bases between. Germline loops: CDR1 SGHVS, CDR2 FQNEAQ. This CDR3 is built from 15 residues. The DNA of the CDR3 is TGTGCCAGCAGCTTAGCGTCTGCGAGATACTACGAGCAGTACCTC. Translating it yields CASSLASARYYEQYL.

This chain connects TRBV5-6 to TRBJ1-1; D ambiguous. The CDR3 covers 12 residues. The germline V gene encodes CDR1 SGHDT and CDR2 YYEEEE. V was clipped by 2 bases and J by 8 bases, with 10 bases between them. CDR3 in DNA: TGTGCCAGCAGCTTCTTGGGCTCGGAAGCTTTCTTT. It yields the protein CASSFLGSEAFF. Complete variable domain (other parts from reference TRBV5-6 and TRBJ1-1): DAGVTQSPTHLIKTRGQQVTLRCSPKSGHDTVSWYQQALGQGPQFIFQYYEEEERQRGNFPDRFSGHQFPNYSSELNVNALLLGDSALYLCASSFLGSEAFFGQGTRLTVV.